The clone carrying this T cell receptor (beta chain) was seen just once. This CDR3 spans 18 amino acids. Germline V CDR1 and CDR2: SNHLY, FYNNEI. V lost 5 bases and J lost 0, with 17 bases in between. This entry comes from a study of CD8 T cells in Susac syndrome. Overall study: Blood was drawn from patients with Susac syndrome. At that point, they were therapy-naive, on corticosteroids, or on intravenous immunoglobulin alone.

The authors reverse transcribed roughly 0.5 to 1 ug RNA with random hexamers. Amplification of TCR beta CDR3 spanned 54 Vbeta and 13 Jbeta via immunoSEQ multiplex PCR. TCRdb passed the immunoSEQ multiplex PCR reads through MiXCR, listing each CDR3 protein once. The sample includes 95,000 to 150,000 distinct CDR3 sequences, just under 95% of them seen just once. CD8+ and CD4+ blood T cells underwent TCR beta sequencing. The TCR was taken from a human donor with Susac syndrome. This chain connects TRBV2 to TRBJ2-6; TRBD1 or TRBD2 may be the D gene (6 bases each). Sequencing used CD8+ T cells from PBMCs. CDR3 loop: CASSTLTGGISGANVLTF. In nucleotides, the CDR3 is TGTGCCAGCAGTACACTGACCGGGGGCATCTCTGGGGCCAACGTCCTGACTTTC.